This record covers a single T cell receptor (beta chain). The clone's antigen remains unknown. The sample holds no much larger clone one base away, and base qualities are not on file. The data are from a study of blood T cell repertoires in COVID-19 (dated by TCRdb to about 2020). About the study as a whole: Samples from collaborators originated in the United States, Italy and Spain and spanned both the acute and convalescent phases of COVID-19. The prospective study material was composed of cDNA or gDNA derived from T cells, B-cell-depleted T cells, or PBMCs. The dataset comprised deeply sampled blood TCRbeta repertoires from subjects exposed to, actively infected with, or recovered from COVID-19. The repertoires were released in a freely available public database intended as a resource for research on the immune response to SARS-CoV-2. The samples were drawn from two sources: the first 160 participants of the ongoing ImmuneRACE study, and 1,200 or so subjects contributed by 6 global collaborators. Nearly every sample came with metadata listing a de-identified subject ID, COVID-19 status, age in years and sex. Where available, HLA class I and class II types were obtained from metadata supplied by the sample provider rather than from assay-based typing.

The full study reports these points: The quantity of clinical and demographic metadata differed by source and by participant and was supplied without curation.

The immunoSEQ Assay, a bias-controlled multiplex PCR, was used to amplify TCRbeta CDR3 regions from genomic DNA. On the authors' methods: Within the assay, amplification of reference gene primers was used to estimate how many nucleated cells each sample contained. Sequence reads were collapsed and filtered to measure the absolute abundance of every unique TCRbeta CDR3 rearrangement. For each sample, productive Simpson clonality was calculated by taking the square root of Simpson's diversity index across productive rearrangements. TCRdb took this table from immuneACCESS and kept in-frame rearrangements with V and J called. Such tables lack part of the clones; where checked against another copy, unresolved V genes explain under half of the gap, and the rest is unexplained. V, J and clone size derive from that table, while D and trimming were established from the DNA sequence. Across this sample there are about 50,000 clones, with roughly four fifths seen only once. About 27% of the sample comes from the top ten.

One collaborating source in Seattle enrolled patients during active infection and followed them longitudinally through the course of disease. The collaborating institutions used their own protocols to collect whole blood in K2EDTA tubes. For TCRbeta analysis, collaborator samples were shipped as frozen whole blood, as isolated PBMCs, or as DNA extracted from either sample type. Based on the germline V gene, the CDR1 and CDR2 sequences are SGHRS and YFSETQ. CDR3 length: 14 amino acids, cysteine to phenylalanine. Only the CDR3 DNA stays, 42 bases, in frame from base 1. Germline trimming amounts to 4 bases on V and 7 bases on J, with 4 as the count of junction bases outside the gene matches.

The V and J genes are TRBV5-1 and TRBJ1-4; 10 of the junction bases match TRBD1. This TCR was sampled from a woman of 80 years or more with COVID-19, enrolled during active disease. Sequencing was performed on peripheral blood. The CDR3 protein is CASSPGTGVEKLFF. The DNA reads TGCGCCAGCAGCCCCGGGACAGGGGTTGAAAAACTGTTTTTT. The full variable domain, with segments outside the CDR3 supplied by the reference TRBV5-1 and TRBJ1-4 proteins, appears as KAGVTQTPRYLIKTRGQQVTLSCSPISGHRSVSWYQQTPGQGLQFLFEYFSETQRNKGNFPGRFSGRQFSNSRSEMNVSTLELGDSALYLCASSPGTGVEKLFFGSGTQLSVL.